Following are 31 T cell receptor beta chains from one sample sequenced in a study of cytomegalovirus exposure and HLA in healthy donors. The PCR ran on 60 Vbeta and 13 Jbeta primers. Here immunoSEQ multiplex PCR was the method, and the copy in TCRdb shows in-frame clones only, minus some. In the table there are around 120,000 clones, less than 85% of which are singletons. Sequencing used PBMCs. Receptors originate from a male donor in good health and CMV-seronegative.

The chain uses TRBV5-1 and TRBJ2-7, with TRBD2 as a possible D gene (5 bases). V dropped 4 bases and J dropped 2 bases, with 13 bases sitting between them. Germline CDR1 is SGHRS and CDR2 is YFSETQ. The CDR3 totals 14 residues. The CDR3 region has the DNA TGCGCCAGCAGCATCGGACTTGAGCCCTACGAGCAGTACTTC. Translation gives CASSIGLEPYEQYF.

CDR3 residues: CAGDINSYEQYF. DNA for the CDR3: TGTGCGGGGGACATTAACTCCTACGAGCAGTACTTC. V usage is TRBV30 and J usage is TRBJ2-7; D is perhaps TRBD1 (6 bases). This CDR3 region has 12 residues. Looked up from germline, CDR1 is GTSNPN and CDR2 is SVGIG (reference sequence).

The rearrangement uses TRBV4-1 and TRBJ2-5, with 7 bases lining up with TRBD2. The CDR3 is 14 residues long. V gave up 1 base and J gave up 5 bases; unmatched junction bases: 4. CDR1 MGHRA and CDR2 YSYEKL come from the germline V gene. The CDR3 DNA reads TGCGCCAGCAGCCAAGGGGTCGGGGGGGAGACCCAGTACTTC. Its protein product is CASSQGVGGETQYF.

The CDR3 spells CSGGLAGVSVEQFF. In DNA, the CDR3 is TGCAGCGGGGGACTAGCGGGAGTTTCGGTAGAGCAGTTCTTC. V usage is TRBV29-1 and J usage is TRBJ2-1; 14 positions match TRBD2. Germline CDR1 and CDR2: SQVTM and ANQGSEA. This CDR3 is 14 amino acids long. V dropped 7 bases and J dropped 10; count of bases not matched to a gene: 9.

The chain employs TRBV19 and TRBJ2-7; 12 nucleotides align to TRBD2. The CDR3 is 15 residues long. V lost 8 bases and J lost 2; bases outside the gene matches: 7. Germline CDR1 reads LNHDA; CDR2 reads SQIVND (reference sequence). Written as DNA, the CDR3 is TGTGCCAGTCGAGCCCCTAGCGGGAGGGCCTACGAGCAGTACTTC. The encoded protein is CASRAPSGRAYEQYF.

This chain connects TRBV9 to TRBJ2-5; 8 bases map to TRBD1. The CDR3 loop spans 14 amino acids. J gave up 5 bases and V 4 bases, and 7 bases lay outside the gene matches. CDR1 is SGDLS, CDR2 YYNGEE, per germline. CDR3 DNA: TGTGCCAGCAGCTCCGCAGGGGGCAGTGAGACCCAGTACTTC. It yields the protein CASSSAGGSETQYF. Complete variable domain (other parts from reference TRBV9 and TRBJ2-5): DSGVTQTPKHLITATGQRVTLRCSPRSGDLSVYWYQQSLDQGLQFLIQYYNGEERAKGNILERFSAQQFPDLHSELNLSSLELGDSALYFCASSSAGGSETQYFGPGTRLLVL.

The chain employs TRBV15 and TRBJ1-6, with 9 bases fitting TRBD1. This CDR3 has 16 residues. The V gene end was trimmed by 1 base and the J gene end by 7 bases; junction bases not matched to a gene: 5. CDR1 LNHNV and CDR2 YYDKDF come from the germline V gene (reference sequence). The CDR3 DNA is TGTGCCACCAGCAGAGCCTTCGGGACAGGGAATTCACCCCTCCACTTT. Its protein product is CATSRAFGTGNSPLHF.

J is TRBJ2-1 and V is TRBV7-2; TRBD2 matches 12 bases. The CDR3 length is 16 residues. CDR1 and CDR2 (germline): SGHTA, FQGNSA. The V and J ends lost 2 bases and 2 bases, in that order; junction bases with no gene match: 1. The CDR3 DNA reads TGTGCCAGCAGCTTAACTAGCGGGGGGACCTACAATGAGCAGTTCTTC. Protein: CASSLTSGGTYNEQFF.

A few counts support this clone. The chain recombines TRBV18 with TRBJ2-1; 13 nucleotides align to TRBD2. The CDR3 runs to 17 residues. Germline CDR1 is KGHSH and CDR2 is LQKENI. The V gene end was trimmed by 1 base and the J gene end by 4 bases; junction bases not matched to a gene: 4. The chain's CDR3 is CASSPRTSGRSYNEQFF. DNA for the CDR3: TGTGCCAGCTCACCACGGACTAGCGGGAGATCTTACAATGAGCAGTTCTTC.

V usage is TRBV2 and J usage is TRBJ1-1; D is unresolved. The germline V gene encodes CDR1 SNHLY and CDR2 FYNNEI. Trimming took 5 bases from V and 0 from J, leaving 10 bases between them. The CDR3 has 14 residues. The CDR3 sequence: CASSPNPVNTEAFF. CDR3 DNA sequence: TGTGCCAGCAGTCCAAACCCGGTGAACACTGAAGCTTTCTTT. The full variable domain, completed using reference TRBV2 and TRBJ1-1, is EPEVTQTPSHQVTQMGQEVILRCVPISNHLYFYWYRQILGQKVEFLVSFYNNEISEKSEIFDDQFSVERPDGSNFTLKIRSTKLEDSAMYFCASSPNPVNTEAFFGQGTRLTVV.

The chain recombines TRBV29-1 with TRBJ1-2, with D uncertain. The CDR3 is made up of 15 amino acids. Germline CDR1 and CDR2: SQVTM and ANQGSEA. Between the trimmed V and J ends, which lost 4 bases and 6 bases, there was a span of 21 bases. The CDR3 DNA reads as TGCAGCGTTGTAGTGCGGGCCGCCTTTGACAATGGCTACACCTTC. Translating it yields CSVVVRAAFDNGYTF.

This clone showed up just a few times. The rearrangement links TRBV5-4 to TRBJ1-1, with 8 bases lining up with TRBD1. The ends lost 4 bases at V and 1 base at J; junction bases unmatched: 6. Germline CDR1 and CDR2: SGHNT and YYREEE (reference sequence). This CDR3 is built from 15 residues. CDR3 DNA: TGTGCCAGCAGCCTCGGTGGGACAGGGAACACTGAAGCTTTCTTT. As protein: CASSLGGTGNTEAFF. The full variable domain, in which reference TRBV5-4 and TRBJ1-1 provide the parts outside the CDR3, is ETGVTQSPTHLIKTRGQQVTLRCSSQSGHNTVSWYQQALGQGPQFIFQYYREEENGRGNFPPRFSGLQFPNYSSELNVNALELDDSALYLCASSLGGTGNTEAFFGQGTRLTVV.

This clone came up once. V usage is TRBV6-5 and J usage is TRBJ1-5, with 10 bases lining up with TRBD1. CDR3 length: 15 amino acids. In germline, CDR1 is MNHEY, CDR2 SVGAGI. Germline trimming cut 6 bases from V and 5 bases from J; bases unmatched to any gene: 7. The CDR3 is CASSRTGGWDQPQHF. In DNA, the CDR3 is TGTGCCAGCAGCAGGACAGGGGGTTGGGATCAGCCCCAGCATTTT.

The chain employs TRBV11-2 and TRBJ2-1, with D maybe TRBD2 (7 bases). The CDR3 sequence is 18 residues long. The V gene's germline CDR1 is SGHAT and CDR2 FQNNGV. With 7 bases removed from V and 1 base from J, the gap between germline ends came to 23 bases. The DNA of the CDR3 is TGTGCCAGCAAGCAACTAGCGACCATAGGGGGATCCTACAATGAGCAGTTCTTC. Translated, it gives CASKQLATIGGSYNEQFF.

This clone was seen only a few times. The chain employs TRBV6-5 and TRBJ2-3; 7 bases align to TRBD2. Per the germline V gene, CDR1 is MNHEY and CDR2 is SVGAGI. V gave up 5 bases and J gave up 3 bases; unmatched junction bases: 5. This CDR3 is built from 14 residues. The CDR3 sequence is CASSRGLETDTQYF. In DNA form, the CDR3 reads TGTGCCAGCAGTCGAGGACTAGAGACAGATACGCAGTATTTT.

V gene TRBV9 combines with J gene TRBJ1-3, with TRBD1 identical over 7 bases. The germline CDR1 and CDR2 sequences are SGDLS and YYNGEE. The V gene end was trimmed by 3 bases and the J gene end by 0 bases; junction bases not matched to a gene: 9. The CDR3 length is 17 residues. The CDR3 sequence: CASSGGTASLSGNTIYF. CDR3 in DNA: TGTGCCAGCAGCGGAGGGACAGCAAGCCTCTCTGGAAACACCATATATTTT.

The chain carries TRBV11-2 and TRBJ1-5, with a possible D match to TRBD1 (5 bases). Germline loops: CDR1 SGHAT, CDR2 FQNNGV. The length of the CDR3 is 16 residues. V shed 1 base and J shed 4 bases, with 14 bases lying between them. CDR3 in DNA: TGTGCCAGCAGCTTAGGTCGGCAGGGTGGGAATCAGCCCCAGCATTTT. Translated: CASSLGRQGGNQPQHF. The complete variable domain, with remaining parts taken from reference TRBV11-2 and TRBJ1-5, reads EAGVAQSPRYKIIEKRQSVAFWCNPISGHATLYWYQQILGQGPKLLIQFQNNGVVDDSQLPKDRFSAERLKGVDSTLKIQPAKLEDSAVYLCASSLGRQGGNQPQHFGDGTRLSIL.

The chain recombines TRBV19 with TRBJ2-3; tentative D call: TRBD1 (7 bases). Germline-derived CDR1 and CDR2 are LNHDA and SQIVND (reference sequence). V shed 3 bases and J shed 3 bases, with 19 bases lying between them. The CDR3 is 17 amino acids. Written as DNA, the CDR3 is TGTGCCAGTAGTATTGGAGTTGGGGCAGGGGGGACAGATACGCAGTATTTT. It codes for CASSIGVGAGGTDTQYF.

This chain uses TRBV6-5 with TRBJ1-1; 7 bases fit TRBD1. Losses at the gene ends were 3 bases for V and 0 bases for J; bases not matched to a gene: 4. Looked up from germline, CDR1 is MNHEY and CDR2 is SVGAGI. This CDR3 contains 15 residues. Written as DNA, the CDR3 is TGTGCCAGCAGTTATCAGGGGGAGATGAACACTGAAGCTTTCTTT. This sequence encodes CASSYQGEMNTEAFF.

The V and J genes are TRBV7-9 and TRBJ2-5; D may be TRBD2 (6 bases). V shed 0 bases and J shed 5 bases, with 16 bases lying between them. The CDR3 loop spans 16 amino acids. CDR1 and CDR2 (germline): SEHNR, FQNEAQ (reference sequence). CDR3 coding DNA: TGTGCCAGCAGCTTAGCGCGTACAGGAGGGAAGGAGACCCAGTACTTC. Encoded protein: CASSLARTGGKETQYF.

This clone was detected only a few times. J is TRBJ2-7 and V is TRBV28; a possible D gene is TRBD2 (7 bases). V lost 7 bases and J lost 0, with 16 bases in between. Germline assignment: CDR1 MDHEN and CDR2 SYDVKM. The CDR3 covers 15 residues. In DNA form, the CDR3 reads TGTGCCAGCACTAGGGGGGGCGTTAGCTCCTACGAGCAGTACTTC. Amino acids: CASTRGGVSSYEQYF.

This chain uses TRBV5-4 with TRBJ1-2; maybe TRBD1 (6 bases). Germline V gene sequence: CDR1 SGHNT, CDR2 YYREEE (reference sequence). This CDR3 spans 15 amino acids. With 0 bases removed from V and 6 bases from J, the gap between germline ends came to 15 bases. CDR3 loop: CASSLAGVGVHGYTF. CDR3 nucleotide sequence: TGTGCCAGCAGCTTGGCAGGGGTTGGTGTCCATGGCTACACCTTC.

The J gene is TRBJ2-3, the V gene TRBV7-2, with 10 bases matching TRBD2. The germline gives CDR1 SGHTA, CDR2 FQGNSA. The CDR3 spans 13 residues. V lost 4 bases and J lost 9; bases outside the gene matches: 4. The CDR3 loop reads CASSSSGGFTQYF. The CDR3 nucleotides are TGTGCCAGCAGCTCTAGCGGGGGTTTCACGCAGTATTTT.

The rearrangement joins TRBV4-1 to TRBJ1-4; 8 nucleotides agree with TRBD1. Germline CDR1 reads MGHRA; CDR2 reads YSYEKL. This CDR3 comprises 14 residues. The V segment lost 4 bases and the J segment 8 bases; nucleotides outside the gene matches: 6. CDR3 region: CASSPDRVGEKLFF. The CDR3 region has the DNA TGCGCCAGCAGCCCGGACAGGGTAGGGGAAAAACTGTTTTTT.

V is TRBV27 and J is TRBJ1-2; 9 nucleotides line up with TRBD1. V dropped 5 bases and J dropped 1; count of bases not matched to a gene: 14. The CDR3 runs 18 residues. Germline V gene lookup returns CDR1 MNHEY and CDR2 SMNVEV (reference sequence). CDR3 in amino acids: CASSKYSGTGLLNYGYTF. The CDR3 region has the DNA TGTGCCAGCAGTAAATACTCCGGGACAGGGCTCCTTAACTATGGCTACACCTTC.

This chain joins TRBV5-4 and TRBJ1-3, with D maybe TRBD1 (5 bases). V was clipped by 1 base and J by 0 bases, with 5 bases between them. The CDR3 is made up of 14 amino acids. Germline V gene sequence: CDR1 SGHNT, CDR2 YYREEE (reference sequence). In nucleotides, the CDR3 is TGTGCCAGCAGCTTGCAGGGCTCTGGAAACACCATATATTTT. Translation: CASSLQGSGNTIYF.

This chain links TRBV6-5 with TRBJ1-1, with 8 bases lining up with TRBD1. Losses at the gene ends were 3 bases for V and 5 bases for J; bases not matched to a gene: 11. This CDR3 is built from 16 residues. Germline CDR1 is MNHEY and CDR2 is SVGAGI. In nucleotides, the CDR3 is TGTGCCAGCAGTTATCAGTTATCCAGGGGGCAAACTGAAGCTTTCTTT. It is translated as CASSYQLSRGQTEAFF.

On this clone itself: One junction end disagrees with the germline gene, perhaps due to a read error. The chain has TRBV9 and TRBJ2-6, with D perhaps TRBD2 (6 bases). CDR3 length: 17 amino acids. The germline gives CDR1 SGDLS, CDR2 YYNGEE. As DNA, the CDR3 is TGTGCCAGCAGTCTGGGGGGTAAATGGGGTGGGGCCAACGGCCTGACTTTC. Residues: CASSLGGKWGGANGLTF.

The chain carries TRBV27 and TRBJ1-1, with D unresolved. Germline CDR1 reads MNHEY; CDR2 reads SMNVEV (reference sequence). V was clipped by 2 bases and J by 1 base, with 8 bases between them. This CDR3 is built from 14 residues. The DNA for the CDR3 is TGTGCCAGCAGTTTAGTCAGATCGAACACTGAAGCTTTCTTT. Amino acids: CASSLVRSNTEAFF.

This chain joins TRBV2 and TRBJ2-2; TRBD1 matches 8 bases. Looked up from germline, CDR1 is SNHLY and CDR2 is FYNNEI. J was trimmed by 2 bases and V by 5 bases; bases with no gene match: 4. CDR3 size: 15 residues. CDR3 amino acids: CASSTGQGNTGELFF. The CDR3 DNA reads as TGTGCCAGCAGTACAGGACAGGGAAACACCGGGGAGCTGTTTTTT.

This sequence joins TRBV7-9 and TRBJ2-7, with 7 bases lining up with TRBD1. The CDR3 has 14 residues. The germline V gene encodes CDR1 SEHNR and CDR2 FQNEAQ (reference sequence). The V gene end was trimmed by 9 bases and the J gene end by 4 bases; junction bases not matched to a gene: 12. Here the CDR3 DNA reads TGTGCCAGACACTCTGACAGGGTGGCTTACGAGCAGTACTTC. Its translation is CARHSDRVAYEQYF.